The rows below give T cell receptor beta chains drawn from one sample of a study of control samples from healthy donors and cancer patients. Assay used: immunoSEQ multiplex PCR; TCRdb lists only in-frame clones, some missing. The profile shows approximately 150,000 clones, around 94% of them singletons. Material: blood. These receptors all come from a middle-aged man in good health. The CDR3 runs from the conserved cysteine through the conserved F or W. A D gene is named only where the DNA matches it firmly. Clone size is shown for a subset of rows, as once, few, many or a class of expanded clone.

j_call clone_size cdr3_length d_call v_call cdr3_nt cdr3_aa
TRBJ1-1 . 13 . TRBV4-3 TGCGCCAGCAGCCAAGGGCGGAACACTGAAGCTTTCTTT CASSQGRNTEAFF
TRBJ2-1 . 16 TRBD2 TRBV5-5 TGTGCCAGCAGCGTAGGACTAGCGGGAGTTAACGATGAGCAGTTCTTC CASSVGLAGVNDEQFF
TRBJ2-7 . 15 . TRBV6-4 TGTGCCAGCAGTGACCATTACAAGTCACCCTACGAGCAGTACTTC CASSDHYKSPYEQYF
TRBJ1-3 . 17 . TRBV5-4 TGTGCCAGCACAACGGATAGGGCAGGGATCTCTGGAAACACCATATATTTT CASTTDRAGISGNTIYF
TRBJ1-1 . 14 . TRBV7-9 TGTGCCAGCAGCTCCGATCGACGGAACACTGAAGCTTTCTTT CASSSDRRNTEAFF
TRBJ2-1 . 19 TRBD2 TRBV7-2 TGTGCCAGCAGCTCTGGACTAGCGGGAGGCCCCAGCTCCTACAATGAGCAGTTCTTC CASSSGLAGGPSSYNEQFF
TRBJ1-2 . 11 . TRBV6-5 TGTGCCAGCAGTTACGGGGATGGCTACACCTTC CASSYGDGYTF
TRBJ2-3 . 14 . TRBV4-3 TGCGCCAGCAGCCAAGGAGACAGCACAGATACGCAGTATTTT CASSQGDSTDTQYF
TRBJ2-5 . 15 TRBD2 TRBV9 TGTGCCAGCAGCGTTAGGGCCGGTAGCGGGGAGACCCAGTACTTC CASSVRAGSGETQYF
TRBJ1-2 once 13 . TRBV24-1 TGTGCCACCAGTGACCTGGGACAATCGGGCTACACCTTC CATSDLGQSGYTF
TRBJ2-6 . 16 . TRBV4-3 TGCGCCAGCAGCCAAGTGGGCTTCCCTGGGGCCAACGTCCTGACTTTC CASSQVGFPGANVLTF
TRBJ1-1 . 13 . TRBV10-3 TGTGCCATCAGTGCCGGGGGGGACACTGAAGCTTTCTTT CAISAGGDTEAFF
TRBJ1-1 . 14 . TRBV11-2 TGTGCCAGCAGCACGTACAGCGGGGGAAGTGAAGCTTTCTTT CASSTYSGGSEAFF
TRBJ1-1 . 13 . TRBV6-5 TGTGCCAGCAGTCGCAGGGAAAAGAGAGAAGCTTTCTTT CASSRREKREAFF
TRBJ1-5 . 13 . TRBV28 TGTGCCAGCAGTTTTGGTAGCAATCAGCCCCAGCATTTT CASSFGSNQPQHF
TRBJ2-2 . 14 . TRBV30 TGTGCCTGGAGGCCGATGTCGGGTACCGGGGAGCTGTTTTTT CAWRPMSGTGELFF
TRBJ1-6 . 16 . TRBV7-2 TGTGCCAGCAGCTTAGATGGAGGGGTAGGGAATTCACCCCTCCACTTT CASSLDGGVGNSPLHF
TRBJ2-2 . 16 . TRBV2 TGTGCCAGCAGTGACGAGGGGACGCGGTACACCGGGGAGCTGTTTTTT CASSDEGTRYTGELFF
TRBJ1-1 . 13 . TRBV7-7 TGTGCTAGCAGCGTCGACTGGAACACTGAAGCTTTCTTT CASSVDWNTEAFF
TRBJ1-5 . 15 . TRBV4-1 TGCGCCAGCAGCCCGTCCATAACTAGCAATCAGCCCCAGCATTTT CASSPSITSNQPQHF
TRBJ1-5 . 13 TRBD1 TRBV6-5 TGTGCCAGCAGCGGACAGGGAAGTCAGCCCCAGCATTTT CASSGQGSQPQHF
TRBJ2-7 . 12 . TRBV5-1 TGCGCCAGCAGCGAACCTTTAGGCGAGCAGTACTTC CASSEPLGEQYF
TRBJ2-7 . 13 . TRBV9 TGTGCCAGCAGCCGCCAGGGGAAAGGCGAGCAGTACTTC CASSRQGKGEQYF
TRBJ2-1 . 16 TRBD2 TRBV4-1 TGCGCCAGCAGCCGAAAGGGACTAGCGGGTGACAATGAGCAGTTCTTC CASSRKGLAGDNEQFF
TRBJ1-5 . 14 . TRBV6-1 TGTGCCAGCAGTGAAGAGGGTAGCAATCAGCCCCAGCATTTT CASSEEGSNQPQHF
TRBJ2-1 . 15 TRBD2 TRBV7-6 TGTGCCAGCAGCTTCACGCCGGGACTAGGGGGTGAGCAGTTCTTC CASSFTPGLGGEQFF
TRBJ1-2 . 13 . TRBV6-5 TGTGCCAGCATAACGGGGCTCTACTATGGCTACACCTTC CASITGLYYGYTF
TRBJ1-6 . 16 . TRBV9 TGTGCCAGCAGCGTCAGTTTTACAGCGAATAATTCACCCCTCCACTTT CASSVSFTANNSPLHF
TRBJ2-7 . 13 TRBD2 TRBV13 TGTGCCAGCCTAACTAGCGGGACCTACGAGCAGTACTTC CASLTSGTYEQYF
TRBJ1-5 . 17 TRBD1 TRBV6-2/TRBV6-3 TGTGCCAGCAGTTACGTCCGGAACAGGGGCACGTTTCAGCCCCAGCATTTT CASSYVRNRGTFQPQHF
TRBJ2-5 . 15 TRBD2 TRBV6-5 TGTGCCAGCACTAGGGGAACGGCGGGGGAAGAGACCCAGTACTTC CASTRGTAGEETQYF
TRBJ1-1 . 16 TRBD1 TRBV5-4 TGTGCCAGCAGCTTGGTAGGAGGGGGCGAAGAGACTGAAGCTTTCTTT CASSLVGGGEETEAFF
TRBJ1-2 . 15 . TRBV29-1 TGCAGCGTTGAAGATCTGAGAAAAGCTAACTATGGCTACACCTTC CSVEDLRKANYGYTF
TRBJ1-6 . 15 . TRBV7-8 TGTGCCAGCAGCTTAGACGCGGGACTTAATTCACCCCTCCACTTT CASSLDAGLNSPLHF
TRBJ2-3 . 14 TRBD2 TRBV2 TGTGCCAGCAGCAGGACTAGCGGCACAGATACGCAGTATTTT CASSRTSGTDTQYF
TRBJ2-2 . 15 TRBD1 TRBV30 TGTGCCTGGAGTGTACCTGACAGGGGATTCGGGGAGCTGTTTTTT CAWSVPDRGFGELFF
TRBJ2-1 . 16 . TRBV4-2 TGTGCCAGCAGCCAAGAAGTTCAGGATTCTTACAATGAGCAGTTCTTC CASSQEVQDSYNEQFF
TRBJ1-2 . 14 . TRBV6-5 TGTGCCAGCAGTCCCCCCGCAGGGAACTATGGCTACACCTTC CASSPPAGNYGYTF
TRBJ1-1 . 14 . TRBV18 TGTGCCAGCTCACCAGGGAAAAAGACCACTGAAGCTTTCTTT CASSPGKKTTEAFF
TRBJ1-3 . 14 . TRBV18 TGTGCCAGCTCAAGACAGACCTCTGGAAACACCATATATTTT CASSRQTSGNTIYF
TRBJ2-7 . 18 . TRBV5-1 TGCGCCAGCAGCTTGGGGGGGATCAATCCCCGACGCTCCTACGAGCAGTACTTC CASSLGGINPRRSYEQYF